Below are 26 T cell receptor beta chains sequenced from a single sample in a study of T cell repertoires in cytomegalovirus infection. Their target antigens are unknown. Each CDR3 protein gets one entry after TCRdb re-called the reads with MiXCR. In the table there are about 160,000 distinct CDR3 sequences, roughly a fifth of which are singletons. The starting material was CD8+ T cells from cultured PBMCs, obtained from culture after CMV antigen stimulation. Source of these receptors: a human donor in good health (CMV status not recorded). Some clones in this sample may be carry-over from other donors' samples.

This chain connects TRBV6-1 to TRBJ2-3; D gene unclear. Trimming left V 2 bases short and J 1 base short, with 10 bases between. The CDR3 runs to 15 residues. Germline V lookup: CDR1 MNHNS, CDR2 SASEGT. CDR3 sequence reads: CASSEWDFGTDTQYF. The DNA of the CDR3 is TGTGCCAGCAGTGAATGGGATTTTGGCACAGATACGCAGTATTTT.

This sequence joins TRBV9 and TRBJ2-1; D may match TRBD1 or TRBD2 (5 bases each). The germline V gene encodes CDR1 SGDLS and CDR2 YYNGEE. Between the trimmed V and J ends, which lost 0 bases and 2 bases, there was a span of 12 bases. The CDR3 covers 16 residues. The CDR3 loop reads CASSVGDGYTYNEQFF. The CDR3 DNA follows: TGTGCCAGCAGCGTAGGGGACGGATATACCTACAATGAGCAGTTCTTC.

This clonotype was found a few times. This chain joins TRBV12-3 or TRBV12-4 and TRBJ2-3, with D possibly TRBD2 on 6 matching bases. Trimming took off 2 bases at V and 0 bases at J, with 9 bases between the two ends. The CDR3 is made up of 15 amino acids. CDR3 bases: TGTGCCAGCAGTTTACGCGGGGAGAGCACAGATACGCAGTATTTT. Protein sequence: CASSLRGESTDTQYF.

This clonotype was seen a few times. The J gene is TRBJ1-1, the V gene TRBV7-9, with D perhaps TRBD1 (6 bases). The CDR3 is made up of 13 amino acids. Germline loops: CDR1 SEHNR, CDR2 FQNEAQ (reference sequence). V was clipped by 2 bases and J by 7 bases, with 11 bases between them. The CDR3 loop reads CASSLTGMVEAFF. The CDR3 nucleotides read TGTGCCAGCAGCTTAACAGGGATGGTTGAAGCTTTCTTT.

The chain is built from TRBV11-2 and TRBJ2-1; D may be TRBD2 (6 bases). Germline V gene data show CDR1 as SGHAT and CDR2 as FQNNGV. V was clipped by 5 bases and J by 2 bases, with 19 bases between them. The CDR3 is 17 residues long. CDR3 DNA: TGTGCCAGCAGCCCCTCAGGTGGCGGGGAAACCTACAATGAGCAGTTCTTC. It translates to CASSPSGGGETYNEQFF.

V gene TRBV6-2 or TRBV6-3 combines with J gene TRBJ1-5; 7 bases align to TRBD1. The V segment lost 6 bases and the J segment 0 bases; nucleotides outside the gene matches: 8. Germline CDR1 reads MNHEY; CDR2 reads SVGEGT. This CDR3 is 16 amino acids long. In nucleotides, the CDR3 is TGTGCCAGCAGCGAAGGGACAGAAAATAGCAATCAGCCCCAGCATTTT. It encodes CASSEGTENSNQPQHF.

This clonotype was seen at least ten times. This rearrangement joins TRBV19 to TRBJ2-1, with 15 nucleotides matching TRBD2. The CDR3 length is 16 residues. Trimming at V came to 10 bases and at J to 7 bases, leaving 11 bases not matched to a gene. Germline CDR1 LNHDA, CDR2 SQIVND (reference sequence). The CDR3: CATGLAGGRDLNEQFF. The CDR3 region has the DNA TGTGCCACGGGACTAGCGGGGGGCCGCGACCTTAATGAGCAGTTCTTC.

This clonotype was seen at least ten times. The chain joins TRBV4-1 to TRBJ2-5, with D tentatively TRBD1 (6 bases). Germline V gene sequence: CDR1 MGHRA, CDR2 YSYEKL. The length of the CDR3 is 13 residues. Trimming removed 4 bases from V and 3 bases from J, with 9 bases in between. CDR3 region: CASSRAGEETQYF. The CDR3 DNA is TGCGCCAGCAGCCGCGCAGGGGAAGAGACCCAGTACTTC.

This clonotype was observed a few times. The CDR3 DNA reads as TGTGCCATCAGCGTGGACGAGTACACTGAAGCTTTCTTT. It yields the protein CAISVDEYTEAFF. This chain links TRBV10-3 with TRBJ1-1, with unresolved D. The CDR3 totals 13 residues. Trimming stripped 6 bases from V and 3 bases from J, with 11 bases between. The germline V gene encodes CDR1 ENHRY and CDR2 SYGVKD.

This clonotype came up a few times. J is TRBJ2-5 and V is TRBV27; 7 nucleotides match TRBD1. J was trimmed by 2 bases and V by 2 bases; bases with no gene match: 2. Germline V gene lookup returns CDR1 MNHEY and CDR2 SMNVEV (reference sequence). The CDR3 is 14 amino acids. The CDR3 DNA is TGTGCCAGCAGTTTAAGGGGGCTACAAGAGACCCAGTACTTC. Protein: CASSLRGLQETQYF.

The chain has TRBV12-3 or TRBV12-4 and TRBJ1-5, with D hard to call. Trimming took 10 bases from V and 11 from J, leaving 15 bases between them. CDR3 length: 11 amino acids. The CDR3 loop is CAIGVFESQHF. The DNA for the CDR3 is TGTGCCATTGGGGTATTTGAGTCCCAGCATTTT.

The chain joins TRBV4-1 to TRBJ1-1; tentative D call: TRBD1 (6 bases). This CDR3 is 14 amino acids long. The germline V gene has CDR1 MGHRA and CDR2 YSYEKL. Trimming cost V 0 bases and J 1 base, with 6 bases left between them. CDR3 amino acids: CASSQEQGNTEAFF. The CDR3 region has the DNA TGCGCCAGCAGCCAAGAACAGGGGAACACTGAAGCTTTCTTT.

The sample holds a few counts of this clonotype. The chain links TRBV20-1 to TRBJ2-2; D gene unclear. The germline gives CDR1 DFQATT, CDR2 SNEGSKA (reference sequence). Trimming stripped 0 bases from V and 4 bases from J, with 15 bases between. This CDR3 region has 16 residues. CDR3 loop: CSARDISFLVTGELFF. CDR3 coding DNA: TGCAGTGCTAGAGATATAAGCTTTTTAGTCACCGGGGAGCTGTTTTTT.

A few counts support this clonotype. The genes are TRBV6-5 and TRBJ1-1; TRBD1 agrees at 8 bases. V trimming: 4 bases; J trimming: 5 bases; junction bases outside the gene matches: 9. This CDR3 is 15 amino acids long. The germline gives CDR1 MNHEY, CDR2 SVGAGI. CDR3 sequence (DNA): TGTGCCAGCAGTTGGGAGCAGGGGGCGCGTACTGAAGCTTTCTTT. Translated: CASSWEQGARTEAFF.

CDR3 DNA: TGTGCCACCTCGACAGGGTTTGGTTATCAGCCCCAGCATTTT. Residues: CATSTGFGYQPQHF. The chain carries TRBV19 and TRBJ1-5; 7 bases map to TRBD1. Germline CDR1 reads LNHDA; CDR2 reads SQIVND (reference sequence). Trimming cost V 10 bases and J 5 bases; bases outside gene matches: 11. CDR3 length: 14 residues.

This CDR3 is CASSPRDRTTDTQYF. The CDR3, as DNA: TGTGCCAGCAGTCCCCGGGACAGGACGACAGATACGCAGTATTTT. The rearrangement joins TRBV27 to TRBJ2-3; 8 bases line up with TRBD1. Germline-derived CDR1 and CDR2 are MNHEY and SMNVEV (reference sequence). This CDR3 contains 15 residues. J gave up 3 bases and V 5 bases, and 7 bases lay outside the gene matches.

This rearrangement joins TRBV2 to TRBJ2-7, with D possibly TRBD1 on 6 matching bases. Looked up from germline, CDR1 is SNHLY and CDR2 is FYNNEI. Trimming removed 5 bases from V and 0 bases from J, with 11 bases in between. The CDR3 length is 14 residues. This CDR3 is CASSTGMSSYEQYF. As DNA, the CDR3 is TGTGCCAGCAGTACAGGGATGAGCTCCTACGAGCAGTACTTC.

The chain is built from TRBV7-9 and TRBJ2-7; D possibly corresponds to TRBD1 (5 bases). Trimming removed 2 bases at V and 3 bases at J, with 17 bases between. CDR1 is SEHNR and CDR2 is FQNEAQ in the germline V gene (reference sequence). This CDR3 has 16 residues. CDR3 in DNA: TGTGCCAGCAGCTTATCCCGCGGCGCAGGGCACTACGAGCAGTACTTC. Translated, it gives CASSLSRGAGHYEQYF.

This clonotype was observed a handful of times. CDR3 nucleotides: TGTGCCAGCACCATGGGGACTAGCGGATACAATGAGCAGTTCTTC. As protein: CASTMGTSGYNEQFF. The chain uses TRBV7-1 and TRBJ2-1, with 11 bases fitting TRBD2. TRBV7-1 is assigned to the ORF class and has an uncertain function. CDR3 length: 15 residues. Trimming removed 7 bases from V and 4 bases from J; junction bases left unmatched: 6.

The V gene is TRBV5-4, the J gene TRBJ1-3, with 7 bases identical to TRBD1. Germline V gives CDR1 SGHNT, CDR2 YYREEE (reference sequence). This CDR3 spans 15 amino acids. J lost 0 bases, V lost 2 bases, and 2 bases had no gene match. The CDR3 bases are TGTGCCAGCAGCTTTACAGGGGCCTCTGGAAACACCATATATTTT. Encoded protein: CASSFTGASGNTIYF.

CDR3 protein: CASSLGDSKAFF. The CDR3 region has the DNA TGTGCCAGCAGCTTAGGAGACAGCAAAGCTTTCTTT. The V and J genes are TRBV7-6 and TRBJ1-1; tentatively, D is TRBD1 (5 bases). The CDR3 totals 12 residues. V lost 1 base and J 9 bases, leaving 9 bases between the germline ends. Germline lookup yields CDR1 SGHVS and CDR2 FNYEAQ.

The chain links TRBV20-1 to TRBJ1-2, with D maybe TRBD1 (6 bases). Germline V CDR1 and CDR2: DFQATT, SNEGSKA (reference sequence). V lost 1 base and J lost 4, with 22 bases in between. The CDR3 totals 17 residues. The CDR3 nucleotides are TGCAGTGCTAGAGCCCATCCCCTCGAGACAGGCCGCTATGGCTACACCTTC. Translating it yields CSARAHPLETGRYGYTF.

This clonotype showed up just a few times. The chain employs TRBV2 and TRBJ1-2; D gene uncertain. Looked up from germline, CDR1 is SNHLY and CDR2 is FYNNEI. V was cut by 3 bases and J by 9 bases, with 8 bases left in between. CDR3 size: 11 residues. The CDR3 DNA is TGTGCCAGCAGTGATGGCAATAGCTACACCTTC. Its translation: CASSDGNSYTF.

The V gene is TRBV7-6, the J gene TRBJ2-7; D remains unclear. The V gene's germline CDR1 is SGHVS and CDR2 FNYEAQ. The germline V and J ends were trimmed by 4 bases and 7 bases, with 11 bases remaining between them. This CDR3 comprises 12 residues. CDR3 in amino acids: CASSSHPEEQYF. The CDR3 DNA reads as TGTGCCAGCAGCTCCCACCCGGAAGAGCAGTACTTC. Full variable domain (missing parts from reference TRBV7-6 and TRBJ2-7): GAGVSQSPRYKVTKRGQDVALRCDPISGHVSLYWYRQALGQGPEFLTYFNYEAQQDKSGLPNDRFSAERPEGSISTLTIQRTEQRDSAMYRCASSSHPEEQYFGPGTRLTVT.

V is TRBV6-2 or TRBV6-3 and J is TRBJ2-5, with 7 bases that match TRBD2. In germline, CDR1 is MNHEY, CDR2 SVGEGT. The CDR3 has 16 residues. V lost 1 base to trimming and J lost 1 base; unmatched junction nucleotides: 6. The CDR3 loop is CASSYYQRDLQETQYF. The CDR3 DNA follows: TGTGCCAGCAGTTACTATCAGCGGGACCTCCAAGAGACCCAGTACTTC.

A few counts support this clonotype. V is TRBV7-2 and J is TRBJ2-7; maybe TRBD2 (6 bases). This CDR3 is built from 12 residues. V was trimmed by 10 bases and J by 1 base, leaving 11 bases between them. Looked up from germline, CDR1 is SGHTA and CDR2 is FQGNSA. The CDR3 loop reads CATSRGSYEQYF. Here the CDR3 DNA reads TGTGCCACCTCTCGGGGGTCCTACGAGCAGTACTTC.